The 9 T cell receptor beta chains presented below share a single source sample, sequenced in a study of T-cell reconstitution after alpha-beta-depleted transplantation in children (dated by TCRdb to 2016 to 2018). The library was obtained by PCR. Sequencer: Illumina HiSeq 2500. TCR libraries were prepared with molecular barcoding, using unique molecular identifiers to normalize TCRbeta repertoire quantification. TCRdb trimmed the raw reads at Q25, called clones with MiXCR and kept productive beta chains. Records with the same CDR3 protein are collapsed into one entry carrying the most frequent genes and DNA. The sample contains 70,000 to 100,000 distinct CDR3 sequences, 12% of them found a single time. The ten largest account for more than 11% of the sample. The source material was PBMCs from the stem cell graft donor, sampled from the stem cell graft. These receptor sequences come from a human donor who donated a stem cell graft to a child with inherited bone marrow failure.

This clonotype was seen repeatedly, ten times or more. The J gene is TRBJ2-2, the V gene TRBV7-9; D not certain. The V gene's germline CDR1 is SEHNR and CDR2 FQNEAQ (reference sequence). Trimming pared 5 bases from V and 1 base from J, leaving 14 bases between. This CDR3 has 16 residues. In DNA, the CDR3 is TGTGCCAGCAGCCTTCTCCTGAGAGAGAACACCGGGGAGCTGTTTTTT. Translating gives CASSLLLRENTGELFF.

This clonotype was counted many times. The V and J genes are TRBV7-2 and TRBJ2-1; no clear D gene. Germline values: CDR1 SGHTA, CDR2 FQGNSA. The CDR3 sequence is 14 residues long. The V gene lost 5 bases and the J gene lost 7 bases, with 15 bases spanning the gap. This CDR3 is CASSRRPGRNEQFF. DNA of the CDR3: TGTGCCAGCAGCCGCCGGCCGGGCAGGAATGAGCAGTTCTTC.

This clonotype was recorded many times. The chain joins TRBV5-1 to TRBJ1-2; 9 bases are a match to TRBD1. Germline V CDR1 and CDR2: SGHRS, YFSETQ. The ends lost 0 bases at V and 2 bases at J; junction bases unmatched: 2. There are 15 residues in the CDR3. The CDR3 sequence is CASSLVGTGNYGYTF. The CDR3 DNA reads TGCGCCAGCAGCTTGGTTGGGACAGGGAACTATGGCTACACCTTC.

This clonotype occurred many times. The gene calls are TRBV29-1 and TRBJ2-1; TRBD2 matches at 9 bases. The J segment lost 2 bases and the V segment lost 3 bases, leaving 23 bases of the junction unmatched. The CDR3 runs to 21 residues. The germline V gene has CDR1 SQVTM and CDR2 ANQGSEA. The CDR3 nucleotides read TGCAGCGTTGAGGGGGACCTTCGGCGGCGGGGGGGCCCAAGGGCCTACAATGAGCAGTTCTTC. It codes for CSVEGDLRRRGGPRAYNEQFF.

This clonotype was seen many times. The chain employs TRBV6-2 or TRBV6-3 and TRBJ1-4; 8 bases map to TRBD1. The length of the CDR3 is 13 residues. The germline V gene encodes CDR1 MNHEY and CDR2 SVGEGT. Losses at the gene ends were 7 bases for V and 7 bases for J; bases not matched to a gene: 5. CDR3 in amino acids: CASNDRGGEKLFF. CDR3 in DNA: TGTGCCAGCAACGACAGGGGCGGTGAAAAACTGTTTTTT.

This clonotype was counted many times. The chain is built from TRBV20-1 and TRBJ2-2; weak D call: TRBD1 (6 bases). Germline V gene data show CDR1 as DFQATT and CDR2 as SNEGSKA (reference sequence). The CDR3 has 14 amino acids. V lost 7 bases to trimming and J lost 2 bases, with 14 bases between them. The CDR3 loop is CSGTGTFNTGELFF. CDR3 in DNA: TGCAGTGGGACCGGGACATTTAACACCGGGGAGCTGTTTTTT.

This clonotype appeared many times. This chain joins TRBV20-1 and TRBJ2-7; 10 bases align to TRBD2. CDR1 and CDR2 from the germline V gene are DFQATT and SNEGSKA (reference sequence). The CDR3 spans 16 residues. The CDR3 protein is CSLRGISGRSSYEQYF. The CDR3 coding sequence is TGCAGCCTTCGTGGGATTAGCGGGAGGTCCTCCTACGAGCAGTACTTC.

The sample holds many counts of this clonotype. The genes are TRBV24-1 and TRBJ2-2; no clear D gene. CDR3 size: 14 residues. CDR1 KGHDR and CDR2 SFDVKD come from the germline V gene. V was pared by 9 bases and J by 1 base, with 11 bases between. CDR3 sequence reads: CATQPRQNTGELFF. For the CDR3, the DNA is TGTGCCACCCAACCACGACAGAACACCGGGGAGCTGTTTTTT.

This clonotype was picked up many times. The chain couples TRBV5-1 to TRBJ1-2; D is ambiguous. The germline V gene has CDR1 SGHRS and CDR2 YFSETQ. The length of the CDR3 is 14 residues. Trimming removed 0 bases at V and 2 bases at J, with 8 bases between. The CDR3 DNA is TGCGCCAGCAGCTTGGAAAGCCCCAACTATGGCTACACCTTC. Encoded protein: CASSLESPNYGYTF.